The 4 T cell receptor beta chains presented below share a single source sample, sequenced in a study of human T cells and chemical hapten exposure. TCRdb re-analysed the RACE reads in MiXCR, keeping a single row per CDR3 protein. The sample has 85,000 to 95,000 distinct CDR3 sequences, 9.5% to 11% seen once. Described time point: patch test 2, 6 weeks after DPC sensitization. Treatment here: therapeutic diphenylcyclopropenone sensitization with weekly scalp DPC. The sequenced sample was whole blood, obtained in connection with sensitization to the hapten diphenylcyclopropenone (DPC). The receptors shown here come from a man in his forties or fifties with alopecia areata. Some clones in this sample may be carry-over from other donors' samples.

The table lists this clonotype with a few counts. The chain couples TRBV14 to TRBJ2-1, with 10 bases matching TRBD2. The CDR3 loop spans 19 amino acids. Germline values: CDR1 SGHDN, CDR2 FVKESK. J gave up 2 bases and V 4 bases, and 14 bases lay outside the gene matches. This chain's CDR3 is CASSPRRLAGESAYNEQFF. The CDR3 DNA follows: TGTGCCAGCAGCCCAAGGCGTCTAGCGGGAGAGTCCGCCTACAATGAGCAGTTCTTC.

The chain uses TRBV20-1 and TRBJ1-2; 10 bases agree with TRBD1. The CDR3 totals 14 residues. V trimming: 5 bases; J trimming: 8 bases; junction bases outside the gene matches: 11. CDR1 and CDR2 from the germline V gene are DFQATT and SNEGSKA (reference sequence). CDR3 DNA sequence: TGCAGTGCTTCCCTAGACAGGGGGCAAACAGGCTACACCTTC. This codes for CSASLDRGQTGYTF.

V usage is TRBV6-6 and J usage is TRBJ1-1; D is perhaps TRBD1 (5 bases). Germline V CDR1 and CDR2: MNHNY, SVGAGI (reference sequence). This CDR3 contains 13 residues. CDR3 bases: TGTGAAAGTGGGGGTATTACAGGCACTGAAGCTTTCTTT. Amino acids: CESGGITGTEAFF.

In this sample, this clonotype turned up many times. The rearrangement links TRBV10-3 to TRBJ2-2; possibly TRBD2 for D (6 bases). This CDR3 contains 14 residues. Germline V gene data show CDR1 as ENHRY and CDR2 as SYGVKD. V lost 5 bases and J lost 8, with 15 bases in between. The CDR3 DNA reads as TGTGCCATCAGTCCCCAGCTAGCGACGGGGGAGCTGTTTTTT. It is translated as CAISPQLATGELFF.